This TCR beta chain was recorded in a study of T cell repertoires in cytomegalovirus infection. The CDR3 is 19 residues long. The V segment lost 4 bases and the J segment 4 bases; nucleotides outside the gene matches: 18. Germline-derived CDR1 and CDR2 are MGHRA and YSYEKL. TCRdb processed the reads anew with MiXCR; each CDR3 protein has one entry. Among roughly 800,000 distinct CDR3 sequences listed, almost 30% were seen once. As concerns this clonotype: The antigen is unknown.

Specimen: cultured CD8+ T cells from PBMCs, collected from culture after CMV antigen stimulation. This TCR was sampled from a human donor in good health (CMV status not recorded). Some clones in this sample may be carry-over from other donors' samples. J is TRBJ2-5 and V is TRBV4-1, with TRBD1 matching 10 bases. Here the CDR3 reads CASSLLFPTGTGDGETQYF. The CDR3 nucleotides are TGCGCCAGCAGCCTCCTTTTCCCTACCGGGACAGGGGATGGAGAGACCCAGTACTTC.